The present TCR beta chain was sequenced within a study of control samples from healthy donors and cancer patients. The protocol was immunoSEQ multiplex PCR, while the TCRdb copy is restricted to in-frame clones and leaves out a portion. The sample carries about 79,000 clones, over 85% recorded once. The CDR3 loop spans 18 amino acids. Specimen: PBMCs. The chain employs TRBV21-1 and TRBJ1-5; the DNA was not used to check the table's D call, TRBD1. TRBV21-1 is classified as a pseudogene. The source is a woman aged 40 to 49 with lung cancer. In DNA, the CDR3 is TGTGCCAGCAGCAAAGATGGGAACAGGGCCAGTCTCAATCAGCCCCAGCATTTT. Its protein product is CASSKDGNRASLNQPQHF.